A selection of T cell receptor beta chains follows, all from one sample in a study of a mutant IDH1 vaccine in newly diagnosed glioma. These receptors have no known antigen. Profiled with immunoSEQ multiplex PCR; TCRdb holds only in-frame clones, not every one. The table has around 30,000 clones, more than 70% seen once. Sample: PBMCs, taken from a glioma patient whose treatment included an IDH1 peptide vaccine. The source of these receptors is a woman aged 18 to 35 with glioma. CDR3s include the opening cysteine and the closing phenylalanine or tryptophan. A D gene is named only where the DNA matches it firmly. A row's size may be missing; if present it is once, few, many or a size class.

size: once
V: TRBV18
D: NA
J: TRBJ1-2
length: 15
DNA: TGTGCCAGCTCACCGTCATTGGACTCGGCATATGGCTACACCTTC
CDR3: CASSPSLDSAYGYTF

size: NA
V: TRBV7-9
D: TRBD1
J: TRBJ2-3
length: 16
DNA: TGTGCCAGCAGCTTAGTTGCAGGGGGCGCACCCGATACGCAGTATTTT
CDR3: CASSLVAGGAPDTQYF

size: NA
V: TRBV11-2
D: NA
J: TRBJ1-5
length: 16
DNA: TGTGCCAGCAGCTTGGGAGGGCAGGGAAGCAATCAGCCCCAGCATTTT
CDR3: CASSLGGQGSNQPQHF

size: NA
V: TRBV21-1
D: NA
J: TRBJ2-7
length: 13
DNA: TGTGCCAGCAGCCGCACAAGATCCTACGAGCAGTACTTC
CDR3: CASSRTRSYEQYF

size: NA
V: TRBV5-4
D: TRBD2
J: TRBJ2-3
length: 14
DNA: TGTGCCAGCAGCGCGGGACTACACACAGATACGCAGTATTTT
CDR3: CASSAGLHTDTQYF

size: few
V: TRBV6-5
D: NA
J: TRBJ1-1
length: 15
DNA: TGTGCCAGCAGTCGTTCCTTGACGGTGAACACTGAAGCTTTCTTT
CDR3: CASSRSLTVNTEAFF

size: NA
V: TRBV19
D: NA
J: TRBJ2-2
length: 13
DNA: TGTGCCAGTAATGTGGCCTCGACCGGGGAGCTGTTTTTT
CDR3: CASNVASTGELFF

size: few
V: TRBV4-3
D: NA
J: TRBJ1-1
length: 14
DNA: TGCGCCAGCAGCCAAGATCGGGCAGGGACTGAAGCTTTCTTT
CDR3: CASSQDRAGTEAFF

size: NA
V: TRBV20-1
D: NA
J: TRBJ2-5
length: 11
DNA: TGCAGTGCTCCCAGGGGAGAGACCCAGTACTTC
CDR3: CSAPRGETQYF

size: NA
V: TRBV19
D: TRBD1
J: TRBJ1-5
length: 15
DNA: TGTGCCAGTAGCCAACAGGGGGCAGGCAATCAGCCCCAGCATTTT
CDR3: CASSQQGAGNQPQHF

size: NA
V: TRBV28
D: NA
J: TRBJ1-5
length: 14
DNA: TGTGCCAGCAATGAGTTGGGGCCCCGACAGCCCCAGCATTTT
CDR3: CASNELGPRQPQHF

size: few
V: TRBV4-2
D: NA
J: TRBJ1-1
length: 14
DNA: TGTGCCAGCAGCCAAGATGATGACCTTTTTGAAGCTTTCTTT
CDR3: CASSQDDDLFEAFF

size: NA
V: TRBV11-3
D: NA
J: TRBJ2-6
length: 14
DNA: TGTGCCAGCAGCTATTTGGGCGGGGCCAACGTCCTGACTTTC
CDR3: CASSYLGGANVLTF

size: NA
V: TRBV6-6
D: NA
J: TRBJ1-4
length: 15
DNA: TGTGCCAGCAGTTCCCTCACTGTGGAGAATGAAAAACTGTTTTTT
CDR3: CASSSLTVENEKLFF

size: NA
V: TRBV30
D: TRBD1
J: TRBJ2-2
length: 14
DNA: TGTGCCTGGAGTAAGGGACAGGGGGCCGGGGAGCTGTTTTTT
CDR3: CAWSKGQGAGELFF

size: NA
V: TRBV10-3
D: TRBD1
J: TRBJ2-3
length: 19
DNA: TGTGCCATCAGTGAGGCCCCCCCGGGACAGGGGATGGGGGCAGATACGCAGTATTTT
CDR3: CAISEAPPGQGMGADTQYF

size: NA
V: TRBV5-1
D: NA
J: TRBJ2-5
length: 14
DNA: TGCGCCAGCAGCTTGGGGGCAGGGCGAGAGACCCAGTACTTC
CDR3: CASSLGAGRETQYF

size: once
V: TRBV7-8
D: NA
J: TRBJ2-3
length: 17
DNA: TGTGCCAGCAGCCAAAGACACAGGGAGGTCCTCACAGATACGCAGTATTTT
CDR3: CASSQRHREVLTDTQYF

size: NA
V: TRBV25-1
D: TRBD1
J: TRBJ2-3
length: 15
DNA: TGTGCCAGCTGCGGGGACAGGTGGAGCACAGATACGCAGTATTTT
CDR3: CASCGDRWSTDTQYF

size: NA
V: TRBV7-9
D: NA
J: TRBJ1-2
length: 13
DNA: TGTGCCAGCAGCTTAGTTACGGGCTATGGCTACACCTTC
CDR3: CASSLVTGYGYTF

size: NA
V: TRBV9
D: NA
J: TRBJ2-1
length: 15
DNA: TGTGCCAGCAGCGTAGAAGTCTCGCCCTACAATGAGCAGTTCTTC
CDR3: CASSVEVSPYNEQFF

size: NA
V: TRBV5-6
D: NA
J: TRBJ2-2
length: 15
DNA: TGTGCCAGCAGCTTGATTGGTGTCGACACCGGGGAGCTGTTTTTT
CDR3: CASSLIGVDTGELFF

size: NA
V: TRBV19
D: NA
J: TRBJ1-1
length: 13
DNA: TGTGCCAGTGCGACGATCCTGAACACTGAAGCTTTCTTT
CDR3: CASATILNTEAFF

size: NA
V: TRBV14
D: NA
J: TRBJ1-3
length: 18
DNA: TGTGCCAGCAGCCAATACGGTTTATTTCGGCTTTCAGGAAACACCATATATTTT
CDR3: CASSQYGLFRLSGNTIYF

size: few
V: TRBV19
D: TRBD1
J: TRBJ1-1
length: 16
DNA: TGTGCCAGTAGTATAGATCGCGACAGGGAAAACACTGAAGCTTTCTTT
CDR3: CASSIDRDRENTEAFF

size: NA
V: TRBV7-9
D: TRBD1
J: TRBJ2-7
length: 16
DNA: TGTGCCAGCAGCTTTGACCGTGGACAGGGAGCGCCCGAGCAGTACTTC
CDR3: CASSFDRGQGAPEQYF

size: medium-sized
V: TRBV28
D: NA
J: TRBJ2-5
length: 15
DNA: TGTGCCAGCAGTTACGAGGTGGAGAGCCAAGAGACCCAGTACTTC
CDR3: CASSYEVESQETQYF

size: NA
V: TRBV30
D: TRBD1
J: TRBJ1-3
length: 14
DNA: TGTGCCTGGAGTAGGGGACAGGCCGGAAACACCATATATTTT
CDR3: CAWSRGQAGNTIYF

size: NA
V: TRBV5-1
D: NA
J: TRBJ2-5
length: 15
DNA: TGCGCCAGCAGCCCGAGGACAGTCGGCCAAGAGACCCAGTACTTC
CDR3: CASSPRTVGQETQYF

size: NA
V: TRBV7-9
D: NA
J: TRBJ1-3
length: 13
DNA: TGTGCCAGCAGGAGTGGTGCCGGGTACACCATATATTTT
CDR3: CASRSGAGYTIYF

size: medium-sized
V: TRBV5-1
D: NA
J: TRBJ1-2
length: 14
DNA: TGCGCCAGCAGCTTGGAGCCAGCCAGGCATGGCTACACCTTC
CDR3: CASSLEPARHGYTF

size: once
V: TRBV10-3
D: TRBD1
J: TRBJ1-2
length: 15
DNA: TGTGCCATCAGTGACTACTATTCAGGGGGCGAAGGCTACACCTTC
CDR3: CAISDYYSGGEGYTF

size: NA
V: TRBV5-1
D: NA
J: TRBJ1-5
length: 15
DNA: TGCGCCAGCAGCGGGGGACCAGGAGGCAATCAGCCCCAGCATTTT
CDR3: CASSGGPGGNQPQHF

size: NA
V: TRBV7-2
D: NA
J: TRBJ1-6
length: 16
DNA: TGTGCCAGCAGCTTGTCAGGGCAATTTAGAAATTCACCCCTCCACTTT
CDR3: CASSLSGQFRNSPLHF

size: NA
V: TRBV29-1
D: TRBD1
J: TRBJ1-2
length: 14
DNA: TGCAGCGTGCCTCGACAGGGAGGGGACTATGGCTACACCTTC
CDR3: CSVPRQGGDYGYTF

size: once
V: TRBV5-8
D: TRBD2
J: TRBJ2-7
length: 15
DNA: TGTGCCAGCAGCTCCCTAGCGGGATTAAACTACGAGCAGTACTTC
CDR3: CASSSLAGLNYEQYF

size: NA
V: TRBV4-3
D: NA
J: TRBJ2-7
length: 16
DNA: TGCGCCAGCAGCCAAGCTCGTACTAGCCGTTCCTACGAGCAGTACTTC
CDR3: CASSQARTSRSYEQYF

size: few
V: TRBV19
D: NA
J: TRBJ1-5
length: 18
DNA: TGTGCCAGTAGTATAGTAGTTTCGGGTCCTTATAGCAATCAGCCCCAGCATTTT
CDR3: CASSIVVSGPYSNQPQHF

size: NA
V: TRBV18
D: TRBD1
J: TRBJ1-1
length: 17
DNA: TGTGCCAGCTCACCACTGCTTCAACCGACAGGGGACACTGAAGCTTTCTTT
CDR3: CASSPLLQPTGDTEAFF

size: NA
V: TRBV25-1
D: TRBD1
J: TRBJ1-1
length: 15
DNA: TGTGCCAGCAGTGACCGGAACAGGGGGCGTCCTGAAGCTTTCTTT
CDR3: CASSDRNRGRPEAFF

size: NA
V: TRBV30
D: NA
J: TRBJ1-6
length: 15
DNA: TGTGCCTGGAGTGAGGGGGGGACCTATAATTCACCCCTCCACTTT
CDR3: CAWSEGGTYNSPLHF

size: NA
V: TRBV7-2
D: TRBD2
J: TRBJ2-5
length: 15
DNA: TGTGCCAGCAGGCCGGGAGCGGGATTCCAAGAGACCCAGTACTTC
CDR3: CASRPGAGFQETQYF

size: NA
V: TRBV27
D: NA
J: TRBJ2-7
length: 12
DNA: TGTGCCAGCAGTTTAAGGGGGAACGAGCAGTACTTC
CDR3: CASSLRGNEQYF

size: NA
V: TRBV6-1
D: NA
J: TRBJ2-3
length: 14
DNA: TGTGCCAGCAGTAACAGGGTCTTCGCAGATACGCAGTATTTT
CDR3: CASSNRVFADTQYF

size: NA
V: TRBV4-1
D: NA
J: TRBJ2-5
length: 13
DNA: TGCGCCAGCAGCCAAGTTCCTAGGGCCCCCCAGTACTTC
CDR3: CASSQVPRAPQYF